This T cell receptor beta chain was captured by sequencing in a study of blood T cell repertoires in COVID-19 (dated by TCRdb to about 2020). About the study as a whole: Samples from collaborators originated in the United States, Italy and Spain and spanned both the acute and convalescent phases of COVID-19. The repertoires were made available in a free public database intended to serve as a resource for research on the immune response to SARS-CoV-2. Subjects who had been exposed to COVID-19, were actively infected with it, or had recovered from it provided the deeply sampled blood TCRbeta repertoires that made up the dataset. HLA class I and class II types, where available, came from metadata supplied by the sample provider rather than from assay-based typing. Samples were obtained from the ongoing ImmuneRACE study (first 160 participants) and from some 1,200 subjects provided by 6 global collaborators. The prospective study material was composed of cDNA or gDNA derived from T cells, B-cell-depleted T cells, or PBMCs. The sample metadata nearly always contained a de-identified subject ID, COVID-19 status, age in years and sex.

In the prospective study, participants were about 18 to 95 years old, resided in approximately 25 geographic areas of the United States, and were enrolled through a virtual design. Cohort assignment in the prospective study relied on participant-reported clinical history from a screening survey and a study questionnaire. Exposed participants were defined as having been in contact with someone with a PCR-confirmed or clinician-diagnosed COVID-19 case within 2 weeks of study entry. Mobile phlebotomists in the prospective study collected whole blood, serum and a nasopharyngeal or oropharyngeal swab from every participant. Participants in the prospective study had the option to provide additional blood draws and questionnaires over an approximately two-month period. Blood samples from the prospective study were shipped frozen or at room temperature prior to DNA extraction. From its cysteine to its phenylalanine, the CDR3 spans 17 amino acids. Only CDR3 DNA is held: 51 bases, read in frame from base 1. V has 5 bases trimmed and J has 10 bases trimmed; junction bases matching no gene number 21. From the germline V gene (reference sequence), CDR1 is SEHNR and CDR2 is FQNEAQ.

Broader findings and caveats from the paper: The amount of clinical and demographic metadata varied by source and participant and was provided uncurated.

TCRbeta CDR3 regions were amplified from genomic DNA using the immunoSEQ Assay, a bias-controlled multiplex PCR. In the authors' own workflow: The number of nucleated cells in each sample was estimated from the amplification of reference gene primers within the assay. To quantify the absolute abundance of each unique TCRbeta CDR3 rearrangement, sequence reads were collapsed and filtered. For each sample, productive Simpson clonality was calculated as the square root of Simpson's diversity index across productive rearrangements. The clones in this table, taken by TCRdb from immuneACCESS, are in-frame only. Not every clone is retained; where verified, under half of the shortfall comes from an unresolved V gene, and the cause of the rest is unknown. V and J calls and clone size are given by that table; D and trimming were obtained from the DNA. Recorded for this sample are 150,000 or so clones; roughly 89% of them occurred a single time. The ten largest clones add up to more than 4.5% of the sample.

On this clone itself: Which antigen it targets is not known. Base qualities are not provided; no much larger clone lies one nucleotide away.

Rearrangement joined TRBV7-9 to TRBJ2-3; TRBD1 matches 7 bases in the middle. The TCR originated in a woman in her 50s who had been exposed to COVID-19. Sequencing was performed on PBMCs or T cells enriched from blood (not recorded which). For the CDR3, the sequence is CASSPTTGSNSLSSQYF. The nucleotides read TGTGCCAGCAGCCCTACGACAGGGTCGAATTCCCTCTCGTCGCAGTATTTT.